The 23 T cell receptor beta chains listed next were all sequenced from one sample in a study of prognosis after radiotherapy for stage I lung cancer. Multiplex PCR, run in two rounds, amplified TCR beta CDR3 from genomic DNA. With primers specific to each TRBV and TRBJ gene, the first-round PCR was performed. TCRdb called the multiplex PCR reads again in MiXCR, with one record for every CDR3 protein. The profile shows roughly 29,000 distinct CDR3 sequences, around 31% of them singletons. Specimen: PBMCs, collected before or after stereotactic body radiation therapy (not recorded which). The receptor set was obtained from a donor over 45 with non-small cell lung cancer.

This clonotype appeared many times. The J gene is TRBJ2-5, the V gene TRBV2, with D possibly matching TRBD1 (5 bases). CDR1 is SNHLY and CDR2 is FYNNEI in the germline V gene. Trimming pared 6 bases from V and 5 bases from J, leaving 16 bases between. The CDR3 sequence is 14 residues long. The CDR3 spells CASRLPGNQETQYF. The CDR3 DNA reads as TGTGCCAGCAGGCTCCCAGGGAATCAGGAGACCCAGTACTTC.

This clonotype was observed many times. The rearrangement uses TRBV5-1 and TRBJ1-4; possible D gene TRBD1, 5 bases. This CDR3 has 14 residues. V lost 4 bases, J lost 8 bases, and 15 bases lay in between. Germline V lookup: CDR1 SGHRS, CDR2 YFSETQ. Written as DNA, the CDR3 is TGCGCCAGCAGCCCGGGGGTCGCTGGAGAAAAACTGTTTTTT. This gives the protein CASSPGVAGEKLFF.

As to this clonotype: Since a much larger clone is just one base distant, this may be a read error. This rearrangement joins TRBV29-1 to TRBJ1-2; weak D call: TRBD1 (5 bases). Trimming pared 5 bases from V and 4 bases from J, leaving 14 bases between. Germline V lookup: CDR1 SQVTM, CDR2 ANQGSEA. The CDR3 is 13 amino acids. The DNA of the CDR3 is TGCAGCGTTACCCGACAGAGTCGCTATGGCTACACCTTC. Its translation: CSVTRQSRYGYTF.

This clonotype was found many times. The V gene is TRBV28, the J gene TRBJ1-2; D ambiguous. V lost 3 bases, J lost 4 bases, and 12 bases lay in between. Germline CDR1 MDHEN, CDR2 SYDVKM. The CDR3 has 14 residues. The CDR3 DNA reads TGTGCCAGCAGTTTCCGGCGGGTCTCCTATGGCTACACCTTC. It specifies CASSFRRVSYGYTF.

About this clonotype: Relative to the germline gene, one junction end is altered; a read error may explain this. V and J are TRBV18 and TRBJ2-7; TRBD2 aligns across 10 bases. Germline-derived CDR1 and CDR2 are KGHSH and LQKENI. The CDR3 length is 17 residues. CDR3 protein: CANSPLAGGTSSYEQYF. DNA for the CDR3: TGTGCCAACTCACCGTTAGCGGGGGGCACAAGCTCCTACGAGCAGTACTTC.

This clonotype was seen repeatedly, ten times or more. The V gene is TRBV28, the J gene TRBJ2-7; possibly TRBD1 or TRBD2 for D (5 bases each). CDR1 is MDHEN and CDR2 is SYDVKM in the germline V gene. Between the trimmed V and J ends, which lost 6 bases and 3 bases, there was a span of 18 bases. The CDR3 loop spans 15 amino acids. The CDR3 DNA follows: TGTGCCAGCAGATTACGGGACGGCCCTTACTACGAGCAGTACTTC. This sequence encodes CASRLRDGPYYEQYF.

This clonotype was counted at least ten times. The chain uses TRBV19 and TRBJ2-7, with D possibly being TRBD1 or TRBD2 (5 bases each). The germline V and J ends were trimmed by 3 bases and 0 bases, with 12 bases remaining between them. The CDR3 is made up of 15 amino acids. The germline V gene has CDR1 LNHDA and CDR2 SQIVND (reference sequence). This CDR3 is CASSIRAGTSYEQYF. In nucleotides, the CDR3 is TGTGCCAGTAGTATTAGAGCAGGGACCTCCTACGAGCAGTACTTC.

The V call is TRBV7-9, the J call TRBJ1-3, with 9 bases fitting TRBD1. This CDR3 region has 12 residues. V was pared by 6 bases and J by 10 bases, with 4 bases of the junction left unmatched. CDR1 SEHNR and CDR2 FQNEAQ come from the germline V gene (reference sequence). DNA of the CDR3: TGTGCCAGCAGAGGACAGGGGATGACCATATATTTT. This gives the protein CASRGQGMTIYF.

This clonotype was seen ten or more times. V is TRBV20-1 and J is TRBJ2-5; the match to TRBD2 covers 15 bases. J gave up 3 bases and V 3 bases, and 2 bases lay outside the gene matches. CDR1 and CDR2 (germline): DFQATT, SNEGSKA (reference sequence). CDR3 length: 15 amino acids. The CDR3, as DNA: TGCAGTGCTAGTAGGACTAGCGGGAGGGAAGAGACCCAGTACTTC. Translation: CSASRTSGREETQYF.

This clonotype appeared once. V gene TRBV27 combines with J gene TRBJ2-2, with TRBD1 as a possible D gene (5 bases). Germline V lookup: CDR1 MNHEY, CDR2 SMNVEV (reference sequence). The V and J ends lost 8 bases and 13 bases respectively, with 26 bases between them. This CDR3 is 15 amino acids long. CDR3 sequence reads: CASGPTAANTVGLFF. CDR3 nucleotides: TGTGCCAGCGGACCGACAGCCGCGAACACCGTGGGGCTGTTTTTT.

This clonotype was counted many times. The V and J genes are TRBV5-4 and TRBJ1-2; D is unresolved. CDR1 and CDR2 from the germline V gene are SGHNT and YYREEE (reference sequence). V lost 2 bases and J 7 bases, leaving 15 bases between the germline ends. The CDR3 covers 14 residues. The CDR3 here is CASSFDRDSSGYTF. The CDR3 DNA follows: TGTGCCAGCAGCTTTGACCGGGATTCCAGTGGCTACACCTTC.

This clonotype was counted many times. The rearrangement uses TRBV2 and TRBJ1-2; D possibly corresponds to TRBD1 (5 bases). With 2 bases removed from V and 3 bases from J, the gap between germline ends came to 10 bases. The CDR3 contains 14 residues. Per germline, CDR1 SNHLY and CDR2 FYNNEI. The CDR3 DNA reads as TGTGCCAGCAGTGAACCCCCAGGGTACTATGGCTACACCTTC. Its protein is CASSEPPGYYGYTF.

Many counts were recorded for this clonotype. CDR3 sequence: CSANPPGGAYEQFF. The CDR3 DNA is TGCAGTGCCAACCCCCCCGGGGGGGCTTATGAGCAGTTCTTC. The chain combines TRBV20-1 with TRBJ2-1; 8 bases are a match to TRBD2. CDR3 length: 14 residues. Per germline, CDR1 DFQATT and CDR2 SNEGSKA (reference sequence). V was clipped by 6 bases and J by 8 bases; unmatched bases: 12.

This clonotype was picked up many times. CDR3 sequence reads: CASSLASRTGFTGSPLHF. CDR3 nucleotides: TGTGCCAGCAGTTTAGCCTCCAGGACAGGGTTCACGGGTTCACCCCTCCACTTT. The genes are TRBV12-3 or TRBV12-4 and TRBJ1-6; 8 bases are shared with TRBD1. This CDR3 has 18 residues. Trimming removed 0 bases from V and 9 bases from J; junction bases left unmatched: 13.

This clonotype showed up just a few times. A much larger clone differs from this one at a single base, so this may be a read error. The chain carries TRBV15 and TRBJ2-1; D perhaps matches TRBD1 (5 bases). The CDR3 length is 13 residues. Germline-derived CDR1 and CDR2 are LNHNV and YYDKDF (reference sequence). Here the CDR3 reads CATSRGGYSEQFF. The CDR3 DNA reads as TGTGCCACCAGCAGAGGGGGCTACAGTGAGCAGTTCTTC.

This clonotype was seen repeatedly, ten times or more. CDR3 bases: TGTGCCAGCAGTTACTCGGGTCCCTATGGCTACACCTTC. It encodes CASSYSGPYGYTF. The rearrangement joins TRBV6-6 to TRBJ1-2; D remains ambiguous. The CDR3 has 13 amino acids. Germline loops: CDR1 MNHNY, CDR2 SVGAGI (reference sequence). Trimming shortened V by 0 bases and J by 4 bases, and 6 bases separated the two germline ends.

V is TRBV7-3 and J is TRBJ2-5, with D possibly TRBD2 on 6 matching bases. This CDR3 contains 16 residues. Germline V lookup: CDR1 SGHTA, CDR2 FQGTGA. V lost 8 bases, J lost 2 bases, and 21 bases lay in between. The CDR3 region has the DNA TGTGCCAGCCGCCCCGTACGCGGGGTACGTCAAGAGACCCAGTACTTC. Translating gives CASRPVRGVRQETQYF.

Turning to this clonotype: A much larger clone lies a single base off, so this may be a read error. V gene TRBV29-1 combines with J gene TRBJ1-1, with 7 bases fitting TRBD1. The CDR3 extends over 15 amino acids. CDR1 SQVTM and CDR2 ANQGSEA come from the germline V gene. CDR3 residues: CISVGGGQLNTEAFF. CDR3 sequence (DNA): TGCATCTCAGTAGGTGGGGGACAGTTGAACACTGAAGCTTTCTTT. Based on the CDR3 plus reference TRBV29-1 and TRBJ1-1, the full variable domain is SAVISQKPSRDICQRGTSLTIQCQVDSQVTMMFWYRQQPGQSLTLIATANQGSEATYESGFVIDKFPISRPNLTFSTLTVSNMSPEDSSIYLCISVGGGQLNTEAFFGQGTRLTVV.

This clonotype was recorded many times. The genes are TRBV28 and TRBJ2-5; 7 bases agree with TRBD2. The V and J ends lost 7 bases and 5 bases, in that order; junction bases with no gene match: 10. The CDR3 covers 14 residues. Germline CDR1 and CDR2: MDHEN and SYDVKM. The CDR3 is CASTPVGGGETQYF. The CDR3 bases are TGTGCCAGCACCCCCGTGGGGGGGGGGGAGACCCAGTACTTC.

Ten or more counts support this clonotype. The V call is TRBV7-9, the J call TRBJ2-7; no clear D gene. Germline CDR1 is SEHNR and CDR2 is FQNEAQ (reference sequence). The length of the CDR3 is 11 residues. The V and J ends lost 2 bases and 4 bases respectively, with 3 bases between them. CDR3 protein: CASSLSYEQYF. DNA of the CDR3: TGTGCCAGCAGCTTAAGTTACGAGCAGTACTTC.

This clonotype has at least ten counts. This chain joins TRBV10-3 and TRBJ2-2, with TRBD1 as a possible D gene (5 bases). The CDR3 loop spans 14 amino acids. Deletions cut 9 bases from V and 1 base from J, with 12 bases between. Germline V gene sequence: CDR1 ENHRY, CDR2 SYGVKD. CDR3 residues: CAISRGENTGELFF. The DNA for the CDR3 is TGTGCCATTTCTAGGGGCGAGAACACCGGGGAGCTGTTTTTT.

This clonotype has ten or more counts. CDR3 protein: CASSQGVGGSGETQYF. CDR3 in DNA: TGTGCCAGCAGCCAAGGAGTTGGCGGGAGTGGGGAGACCCAGTACTTC. J is TRBJ2-5 and V is TRBV14, with 7 nucleotides matching TRBD2. Germline V CDR1 and CDR2: SGHDN, FVKESK. The V gene end was trimmed by 1 base and the J gene end by 5 bases; junction bases not matched to a gene: 10. The CDR3 is 16 amino acids.

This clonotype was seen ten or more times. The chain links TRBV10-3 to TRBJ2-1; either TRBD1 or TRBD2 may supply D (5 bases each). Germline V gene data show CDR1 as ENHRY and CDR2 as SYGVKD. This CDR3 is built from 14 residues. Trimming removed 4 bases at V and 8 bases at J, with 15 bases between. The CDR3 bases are TGTGCCATCAGTGTAACCGGGGCAGCCGATGAGCAGTTCTTC. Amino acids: CAISVTGAADEQFF.